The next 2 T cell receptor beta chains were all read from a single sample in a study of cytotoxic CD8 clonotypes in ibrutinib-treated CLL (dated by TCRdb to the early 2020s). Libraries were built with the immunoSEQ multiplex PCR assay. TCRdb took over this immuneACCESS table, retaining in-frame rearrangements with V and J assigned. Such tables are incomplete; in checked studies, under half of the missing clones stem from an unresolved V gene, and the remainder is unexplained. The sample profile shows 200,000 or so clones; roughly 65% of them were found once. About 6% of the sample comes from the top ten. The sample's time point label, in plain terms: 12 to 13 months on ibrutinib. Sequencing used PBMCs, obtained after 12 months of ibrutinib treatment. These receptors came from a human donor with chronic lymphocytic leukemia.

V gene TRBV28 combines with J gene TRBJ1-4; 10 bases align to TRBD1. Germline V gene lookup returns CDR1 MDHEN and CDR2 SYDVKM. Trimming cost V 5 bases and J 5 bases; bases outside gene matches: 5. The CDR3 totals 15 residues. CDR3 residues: CASSTPTGGNEKLFF. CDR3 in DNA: TGTGCCAGCAGTACCCCGACAGGGGGCAATGAAAAACTGTTTTTT.

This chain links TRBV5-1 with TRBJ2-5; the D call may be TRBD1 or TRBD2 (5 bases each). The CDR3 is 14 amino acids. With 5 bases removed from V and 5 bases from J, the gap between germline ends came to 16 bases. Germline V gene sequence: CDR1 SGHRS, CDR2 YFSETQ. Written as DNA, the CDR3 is TGCGCCAGCAGGGTTCGTCGAGAGGGGGAGACCCAGTACTTC. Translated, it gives CASRVRREGETQYF.